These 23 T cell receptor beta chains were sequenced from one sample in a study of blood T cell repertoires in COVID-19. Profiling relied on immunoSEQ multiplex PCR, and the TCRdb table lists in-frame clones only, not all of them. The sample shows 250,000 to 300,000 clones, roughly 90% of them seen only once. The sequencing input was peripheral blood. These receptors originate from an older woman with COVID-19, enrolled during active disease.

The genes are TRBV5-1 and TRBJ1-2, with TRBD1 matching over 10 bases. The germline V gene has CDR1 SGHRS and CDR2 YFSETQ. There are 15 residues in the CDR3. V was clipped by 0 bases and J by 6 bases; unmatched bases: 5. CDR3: CASSLGDRGWNGYTF. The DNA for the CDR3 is TGCGCCAGCAGCTTGGGGGACAGGGGTTGGAATGGCTACACCTTC.

In DNA, the CDR3 is TGTGCCAGCAGTTTAAACAGGGGGGCGGATACGCAGTATTTT. Amino acids: CASSLNRGADTQYF. The chain combines TRBV27 with TRBJ2-3; 8 bases map to TRBD1. The CDR3 is made up of 14 amino acids. Germline CDR1 is MNHEY and CDR2 is SMNVEV (reference sequence). J gave up 6 bases and V 2 bases, and 4 bases lay outside the gene matches.

CDR3 residues: CASSEVNGKMDTF. The CDR3 coding sequence is TGTGCCAGCAGTGAAGTAAATGGCAAGATGGACACCTTC. V gene TRBV6-1 combines with J gene TRBJ1-2, with unresolved D. Germline V gives CDR1 MNHNS, CDR2 SASEGT. This CDR3 is built from 13 residues. Trimming removed 1 base from V and 12 bases from J, with 15 bases in between.

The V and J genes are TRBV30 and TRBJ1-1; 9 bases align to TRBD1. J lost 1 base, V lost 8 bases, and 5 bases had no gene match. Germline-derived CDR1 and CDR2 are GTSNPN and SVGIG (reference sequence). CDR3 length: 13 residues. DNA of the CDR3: TGTGCCCGGAACAGGGGGCCGAACACTGAAGCTTTCTTT. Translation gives CARNRGPNTEAFF.

CDR3 loop: CASSIDRNEQFF. The CDR3 DNA sequence: TGTGCCAGTAGTATAGATCGCAATGAGCAGTTCTTC. This chain connects TRBV19 to TRBJ2-1; D is ambiguous. The V gene lost 0 bases and the J gene lost 6 bases, with 3 bases spanning the gap. The V gene's germline CDR1 is LNHDA and CDR2 SQIVND (reference sequence). This CDR3 contains 12 residues.

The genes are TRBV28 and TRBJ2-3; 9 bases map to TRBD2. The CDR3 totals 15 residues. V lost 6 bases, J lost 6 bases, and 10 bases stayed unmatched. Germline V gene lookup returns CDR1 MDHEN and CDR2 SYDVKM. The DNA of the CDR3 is TGTGCCAGCAGCCCGGGCGGGGGGGCGTGGGATACGCAGTATTTT. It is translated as CASSPGGGAWDTQYF.

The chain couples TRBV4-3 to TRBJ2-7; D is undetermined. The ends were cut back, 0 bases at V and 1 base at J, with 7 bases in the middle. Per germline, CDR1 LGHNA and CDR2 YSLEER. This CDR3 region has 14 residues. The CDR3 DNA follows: TGCGCCAGCAGCCAAGATTCGTCGTCCTACGAGCAGTACTTC. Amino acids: CASSQDSSSYEQYF.

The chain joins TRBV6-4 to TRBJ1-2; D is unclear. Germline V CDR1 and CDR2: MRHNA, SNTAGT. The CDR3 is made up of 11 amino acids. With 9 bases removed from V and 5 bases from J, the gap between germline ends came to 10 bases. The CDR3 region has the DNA TGTGCCAGGAGTATCCGTTATGGCTACACCTTC. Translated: CARSIRYGYTF.

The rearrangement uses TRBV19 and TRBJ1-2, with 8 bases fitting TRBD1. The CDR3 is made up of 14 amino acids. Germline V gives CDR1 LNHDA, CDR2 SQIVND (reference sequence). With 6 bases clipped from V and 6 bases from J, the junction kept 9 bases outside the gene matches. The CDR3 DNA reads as TGTGCCAGTAGGGTGACAGGGGCTTTTAATGGCTACACCTTC. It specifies CASRVTGAFNGYTF.

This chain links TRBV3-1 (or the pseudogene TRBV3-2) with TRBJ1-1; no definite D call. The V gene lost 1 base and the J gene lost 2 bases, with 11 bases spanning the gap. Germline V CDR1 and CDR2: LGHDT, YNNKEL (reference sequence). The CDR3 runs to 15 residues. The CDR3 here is CASSQVSGSNTEAFF. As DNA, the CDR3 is TGTGCCAGCAGCCAAGTTTCGGGAAGCAACACTGAAGCTTTCTTT.

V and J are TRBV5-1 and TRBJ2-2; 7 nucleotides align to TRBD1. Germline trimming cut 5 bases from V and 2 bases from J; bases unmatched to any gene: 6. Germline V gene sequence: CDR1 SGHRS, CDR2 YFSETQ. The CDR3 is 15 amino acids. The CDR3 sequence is CASRAGTDNTGELFF. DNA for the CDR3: TGCGCCAGCAGGGCCGGGACAGATAACACCGGGGAGCTGTTTTTT.

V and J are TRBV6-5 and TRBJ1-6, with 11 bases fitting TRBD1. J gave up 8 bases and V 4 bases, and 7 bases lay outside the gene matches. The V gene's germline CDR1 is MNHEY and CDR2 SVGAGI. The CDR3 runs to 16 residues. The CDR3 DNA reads TGTGCCAGCAGTTCCCGGGACAGGGGGGTTCATTCACCCCTCCACTTT. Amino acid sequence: CASSSRDRGVHSPLHF.

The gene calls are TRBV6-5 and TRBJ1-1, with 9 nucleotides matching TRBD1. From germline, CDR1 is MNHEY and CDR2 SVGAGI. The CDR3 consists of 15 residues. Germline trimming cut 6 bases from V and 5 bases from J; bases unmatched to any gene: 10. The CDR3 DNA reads TGTGCCAGCAGCGACCGGACAGGGGCAGGGACTGAAGCTTTCTTT. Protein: CASSDRTGAGTEAFF.

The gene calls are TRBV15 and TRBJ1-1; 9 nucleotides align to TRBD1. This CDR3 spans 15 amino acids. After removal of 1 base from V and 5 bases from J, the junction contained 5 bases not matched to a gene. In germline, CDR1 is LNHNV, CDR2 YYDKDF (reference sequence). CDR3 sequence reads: CATSRGDRVGTEAFF. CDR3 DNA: TGTGCCACCAGCAGAGGGGACAGGGTTGGTACTGAAGCTTTCTTT.

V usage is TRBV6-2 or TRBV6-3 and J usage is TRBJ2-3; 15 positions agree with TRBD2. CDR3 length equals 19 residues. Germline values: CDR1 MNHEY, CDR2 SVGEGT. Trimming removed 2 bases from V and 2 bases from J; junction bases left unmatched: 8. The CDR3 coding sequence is TGTGCCAGCAGTTACAACCGGGGACTAGCGGGGGGCTTCACAGATACGCAGTATTTT. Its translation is CASSYNRGLAGGFTDTQYF.

DNA of the CDR3: TGCGCCAGCAGCGTAACAGGGAACTACGAGCAGTACTTC. Encoded protein: CASSVTGNYEQYF. This rearrangement joins TRBV5-1 to TRBJ2-7; maybe TRBD1 (6 bases). Trimming pared 4 bases from V and 3 bases from J, leaving 11 bases between. CDR1 and CDR2 from the germline V gene are SGHRS and YFSETQ. The CDR3 extends over 13 amino acids.

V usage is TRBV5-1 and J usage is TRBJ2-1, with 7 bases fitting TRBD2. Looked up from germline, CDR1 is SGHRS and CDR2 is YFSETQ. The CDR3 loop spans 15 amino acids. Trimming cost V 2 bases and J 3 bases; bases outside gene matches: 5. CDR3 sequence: CASSLTPGGYNEQFF. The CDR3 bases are TGCGCCAGCAGCTTAACTCCGGGGGGCTACAATGAGCAGTTCTTC. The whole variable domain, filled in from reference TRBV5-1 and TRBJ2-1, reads KAGVTQTPRYLIKTRGQQVTLSCSPISGHRSVSWYQQTPGQGLQFLFEYFSETQRNKGNFPGRFSGRQFSNSRSEMNVSTLELGDSALYLCASSLTPGGYNEQFFGPGTRLTVL.

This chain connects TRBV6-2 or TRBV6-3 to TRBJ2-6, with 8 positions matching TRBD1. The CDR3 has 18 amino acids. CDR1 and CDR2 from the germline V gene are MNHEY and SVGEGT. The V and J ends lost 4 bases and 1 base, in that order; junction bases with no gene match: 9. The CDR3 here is CASSWPPGQVSGANVLTF. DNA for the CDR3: TGTGCCAGCAGTTGGCCCCCGGGACAGGTATCTGGGGCCAACGTCCTGACTTTC.

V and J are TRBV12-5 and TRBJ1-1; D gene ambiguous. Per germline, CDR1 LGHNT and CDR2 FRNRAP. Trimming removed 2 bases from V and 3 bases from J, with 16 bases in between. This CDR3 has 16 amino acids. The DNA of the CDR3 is TGTGCTAGTGGTTTGAGTCCCGGGAGACTATACACTGAAGCTTTCTTT. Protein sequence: CASGLSPGRLYTEAFF.

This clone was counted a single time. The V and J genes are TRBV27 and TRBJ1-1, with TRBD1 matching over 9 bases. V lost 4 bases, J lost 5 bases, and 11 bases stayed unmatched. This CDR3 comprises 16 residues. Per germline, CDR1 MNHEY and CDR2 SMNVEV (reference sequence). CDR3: CASSSLTGGAGTEAFF. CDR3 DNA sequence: TGTGCCAGCAGTTCCCTTACAGGGGGCGCGGGGACTGAAGCTTTCTTT.

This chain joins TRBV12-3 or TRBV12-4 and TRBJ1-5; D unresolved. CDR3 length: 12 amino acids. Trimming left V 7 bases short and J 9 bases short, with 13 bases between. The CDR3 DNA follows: TGTGCCAGCAACCTCGGGGTATCGCCCCAGCATTTT. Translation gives CASNLGVSPQHF.

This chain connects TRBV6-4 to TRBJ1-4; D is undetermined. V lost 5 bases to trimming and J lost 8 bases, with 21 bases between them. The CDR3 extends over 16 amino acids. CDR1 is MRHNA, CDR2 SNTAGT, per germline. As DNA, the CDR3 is TGTGCCAGCAGTCAGGAACCTCAGCTTTTCGGCGAAAAACTGTTTTTT. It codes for CASSQEPQLFGEKLFF.

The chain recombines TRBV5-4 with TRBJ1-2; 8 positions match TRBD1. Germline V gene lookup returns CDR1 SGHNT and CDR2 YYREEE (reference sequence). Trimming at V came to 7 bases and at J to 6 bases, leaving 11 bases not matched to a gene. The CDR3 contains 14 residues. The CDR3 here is CASRMDRVGNGYTF. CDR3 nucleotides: TGTGCCAGCCGTATGGACAGGGTTGGGAATGGCTACACCTTC.